The 31 T cell receptor beta chains listed next were all sequenced from one sample in a study of lymphopenia after photon versus proton radiotherapy. Repertoires were generated with immunoSEQ multiplex PCR, while TCRdb's copy carries only in-frame clones and drops some. In the table there are around 42,000 clones, approximately 83% of which are singletons. Sequences were derived from peripheral blood, sampled from a patient treated with photon-based radiotherapy. All receptors come from a man in his forties or fifties with gastric cancer.

The rearrangement joins TRBV15 to TRBJ2-1; TRBD2 aligns across 12 bases. Trimming at V came to 0 bases and at J to 7 bases, leaving 4 bases not matched to a gene. This CDR3 is built from 16 residues. Germline CDR1 and CDR2: LNHNV and YYDKDF (reference sequence). DNA for the CDR3: TGTGCCACCAGCAGAGAACGGCTAGCGGGGGGGAATGAGCAGTTCTTC. It translates to CATSRERLAGGNEQFF.

CDR3 region: CASSLAPDGAYNEQFF. Written as DNA, the CDR3 is TGTGCCAGCAGCTTAGCGCCGGACGGGGCCTACAATGAGCAGTTCTTC. This sequence joins TRBV11-1 and TRBJ2-1, with D possibly being TRBD2 (5 bases). The CDR3 has 16 amino acids. The germline gives CDR1 SGHAT, CDR2 FQDESV (reference sequence). V lost 0 bases, J lost 2 bases, and 11 bases lay in between.

V is TRBV18 and J is TRBJ2-5; 9 bases fit TRBD2. In germline, CDR1 is KGHSH, CDR2 LQKENI. J was trimmed by 0 bases and V by 3 bases; bases with no gene match: 11. This CDR3 comprises 18 residues. The CDR3 here is CASSPRPLAGVYQETQYF. CDR3 DNA: TGTGCCAGCTCACCGCGACCACTAGCGGGCGTTTACCAAGAGACCCAGTACTTC.

This rearrangement joins TRBV29-1 to TRBJ2-1; 11 bases fit TRBD2. Germline trimming cut 4 bases from V and 4 bases from J; bases unmatched to any gene: 15. This CDR3 comprises 18 residues. Germline V gives CDR1 SQVTM, CDR2 ANQGSEA. The CDR3 sequence is CSVVARGPTSGGYNEQFF. In DNA, the CDR3 is TGCAGCGTTGTAGCTAGGGGCCCCACTAGCGGGGGTTACAATGAGCAGTTCTTC.

This clone was observed a few times. The chain carries TRBV19 and TRBJ1-6; D might be TRBD1 (5 bases). CDR3 length: 14 residues. V lost 8 bases, J lost 5 bases, and 13 bases lay in between. Germline CDR1 reads LNHDA; CDR2 reads SQIVND (reference sequence). As DNA, the CDR3 is TGTGCCAGTCGGGGGGGACTGGATAATTCACCCCTCCACTTT. Protein sequence: CASRGGLDNSPLHF.

The chain has TRBV7-3 and TRBJ2-1, with TRBD2 matching over 8 bases. Germline V CDR1 and CDR2: SGHTA, FQGTGA. The length of the CDR3 is 16 residues. J gave up 4 bases and V 1 base, and 6 bases lay outside the gene matches. The CDR3: CASSLNGGGQYNEQFF. CDR3 DNA sequence: TGTGCCAGCAGCTTAAATGGCGGGGGGCAGTACAATGAGCAGTTCTTC.

This clone has a single count. This sequence joins TRBV5-6 and TRBJ2-7; perhaps TRBD2 as D (7 bases). Per the germline V gene, CDR1 is SGHDT and CDR2 is YYEEEE. This CDR3 spans 16 amino acids. Trimming removed 0 bases at V and 3 bases at J, with 16 bases between. CDR3 region: CASSLEGPGDYYEQYF. In DNA, the CDR3 is TGTGCCAGCAGCTTGGAAGGGCCAGGGGACTACTACGAGCAGTACTTC.

DNA of the CDR3: TGTGCCTGGAGTGTCGGGAGTGGAGTTGCTGGGGCCAACGTCCTGACTTTC. Protein: CAWSVGSGVAGANVLTF. The rearrangement uses TRBV30 and TRBJ2-6; possible D gene TRBD2, 6 bases. The CDR3 covers 17 residues. CDR1 and CDR2 from the germline V gene are GTSNPN and SVGIG (reference sequence). The V and J ends lost 0 bases and 2 bases respectively, with 14 bases between them.

V usage is TRBV7-2 and J usage is TRBJ2-1, with 15 bases that match TRBD2. Germline V gives CDR1 SGHTA, CDR2 FQGNSA. The CDR3 is 17 residues long. After removal of 0 bases from V and 11 bases from J, the junction contained 8 bases not matched to a gene. The CDR3 region has the DNA TGTGCCAGCAGCTTAGCAGGTGGGACTAGCGGGGGGCAAAAGCAGTTCTTC. Encoded protein: CASSLAGGTSGGQKQFF.

The chain recombines TRBV4-1 with TRBJ2-7, with TRBD1 matching over 9 bases. Germline values: CDR1 MGHRA, CDR2 YSYEKL. Trimming took 5 bases from V and 4 from J; bases not matched to a gene: 6. There are 14 residues in the CDR3. This CDR3 is CASSKPGQGYEQYF. CDR3 sequence (DNA): TGCGCCAGCAGCAAGCCCGGACAGGGGTACGAGCAGTACTTC.

J is TRBJ2-1 and V is TRBV27, with 9 bases identical to TRBD1. V shed 3 bases and J 7 bases; nucleotides not matched to a gene: 7. This CDR3 spans 15 amino acids. CDR1 MNHEY and CDR2 SMNVEV come from the germline V gene (reference sequence). CDR3 in amino acids: CASSLMWDRENEQFF. CDR3 DNA: TGTGCCAGCAGTTTGATGTGGGACAGGGAGAATGAGCAGTTCTTC.

The rearrangement joins TRBV27 to TRBJ2-5, with 10 bases identical to TRBD2. This CDR3 is 16 amino acids long. The V gene end was trimmed by 4 bases and the J gene end by 5 bases; junction bases not matched to a gene: 10. Germline values: CDR1 MNHEY, CDR2 SMNVEV (reference sequence). Here the CDR3 DNA reads TGTGCCAGCAGTTCCCTGACTAGCGGGTTGGGCGAGACCCAGTACTTC. This gives the protein CASSSLTSGLGETQYF.

V gene TRBV28 combines with J gene TRBJ2-7; TRBD1 or TRBD2 may be the D gene (5 bases each). This CDR3 region has 14 residues. The V end was cut by 4 bases, the J end by 6 bases, with 16 bases between. Per germline, CDR1 MDHEN and CDR2 SYDVKM. CDR3 amino acids: CASSSQGEGSEQYF. The CDR3 nucleotides read TGTGCCAGCAGTTCCCAGGGTGAGGGGAGCGAGCAGTACTTC.

This clone showed up just once. This chain links TRBV9 with TRBJ2-5; a weak D match, TRBD2 (6 bases). The germline CDR1 and CDR2 sequences are SGDLS and YYNGEE. V was trimmed by 3 bases and J by 3 bases, leaving 9 bases between them. The CDR3 spans 13 residues. The CDR3 sequence: CASSEGTEETQYF. CDR3 in DNA: TGTGCCAGCAGCGAAGGGACTGAAGAGACCCAGTACTTC.

This clone was detected only a few times. The chain uses TRBV7-2 and TRBJ2-1, with TRBD2 as a possible D gene (6 bases). This CDR3 comprises 13 residues. Between the trimmed V and J ends, which lost 1 base and 9 bases, there was a span of 10 bases. Germline lookup yields CDR1 SGHTA and CDR2 FQGNSA. CDR3 in amino acids: CASSLDRRGEQFF. DNA for the CDR3: TGTGCCAGCAGCTTAGACAGGAGGGGTGAGCAGTTCTTC. The full variable domain, its missing parts supplied by reference TRBV7-2 and TRBJ2-1, is GAGVSQSPSNKVTEKGKDVELRCDPISGHTALYWYRQSLGQGLEFLIYFQGNSAPDKSGLPSDRFSAERTGGSVSTLTIQRTQQEDSAVYLCASSLDRRGEQFFGPGTRLTVL.

The chain uses TRBV5-1 and TRBJ2-5; no definite D call. CDR3 length equals 13 residues. In germline, CDR1 is SGHRS, CDR2 YFSETQ. The V end was cut by 0 bases, the J end by 4 bases, with 7 bases between. The CDR3 nucleotides are TGCGCCAGCAGCTTGGTGGGTGGAGAGACCCAGTACTTC. Encoded protein: CASSLVGGETQYF.

The CDR3 region has the DNA TGTGCCTGGGGCCGGGACACCAACACTGAAGCTTTCTTT. It translates to CAWGRDTNTEAFF. The chain has TRBV30 and TRBJ1-1; a weak D match, TRBD1 (6 bases). Per germline, CDR1 GTSNPN and CDR2 SVGIG (reference sequence). With 5 bases removed from V and 2 bases from J, the gap between germline ends came to 12 bases. The length of the CDR3 is 13 residues.

The CDR3 DNA is TGTGCCACCAGCGCCCGACAGGCGAGCTCTGGGGCCAACGTCCTGACTTTC. Translation gives CATSARQASSGANVLTF. The chain couples TRBV15 to TRBJ2-6; tentatively, D is TRBD1 (6 bases). The CDR3 sequence is 17 residues long. CDR1 and CDR2 (germline): LNHNV, YYDKDF (reference sequence). V shed 5 bases and J shed 0 bases, with 14 bases lying between them.

The V call is TRBV6-5, the J call TRBJ1-3; 7 nucleotides line up with TRBD1. The CDR3 is 14 residues long. Germline assignment: CDR1 MNHEY and CDR2 SVGAGI. The junction had 2 bases not matched to a gene; V was cut back by 5 bases and J by 1 base. This chain's CDR3 is CASSRQGSGNTIYF. CDR3 DNA: TGTGCCAGCAGTCGACAGGGTTCTGGAAACACCATATATTTT.

This sequence joins TRBV19 and TRBJ2-6; D is possibly TRBD2 (7 bases). Germline V gene sequence: CDR1 LNHDA, CDR2 SQIVND (reference sequence). This CDR3 is built from 16 residues. Trimming removed 3 bases at V and 0 bases at J, with 9 bases between. In DNA, the CDR3 is TGTGCCAGTAGTATGGGGGGGCGCTCTGGGGCCAACGTCCTGACTTTC. This sequence encodes CASSMGGRSGANVLTF.

This clone appeared a single time. The chain carries TRBV7-3 and TRBJ2-2, with a possible D match to TRBD2 (5 bases). Germline V lookup: CDR1 SGHTA, CDR2 FQGTGA. The V gene lost 11 bases and the J gene lost 4 bases, with 17 bases spanning the gap. CDR3 length equals 14 residues. The CDR3: CASRSTSGTGELFF. The CDR3 nucleotides are TGTGCCTCCCGAAGTACGAGCGGCACCGGGGAGCTGTTTTTT. The full variable domain, in which reference TRBV7-3 and TRBJ2-2 provide the parts outside the CDR3, is GAGVSQTPSNKVTEKGKYVELRCDPISGHTALYWYRQSLGQGPEFLIYFQGTGAADDSGLPNDRFFAVRPEGSVSTLKIQRTERGDSAVYLCASRSTSGTGELFFGEGSRLTVL.

The chain couples TRBV7-9 to TRBJ1-2; TRBD1 is a possible D gene (5 bases). Germline-derived CDR1 and CDR2 are SEHNR and FQNEAQ (reference sequence). The CDR3 sequence is 17 residues long. V was trimmed by 1 base and J by 1 base, leaving 16 bases between them. The CDR3 sequence is CASSLVAGNIFNYGYTF. The CDR3 bases are TGTGCCAGCAGCTTAGTTGCAGGGAATATTTTTAACTATGGCTACACCTTC.

The J gene is TRBJ1-4, the V gene TRBV5-6; D is perhaps TRBD1 (5 bases). Germline CDR1 reads SGHDT; CDR2 reads YYEEEE. With 0 bases removed from V and 3 bases from J, the gap between germline ends came to 21 bases. The CDR3 is 19 residues long. Here the CDR3 reads CASSLDRQFNGGANEKLFF. In nucleotides, the CDR3 is TGTGCCAGCAGCTTGGATCGGCAGTTTAATGGAGGGGCTAATGAAAAACTGTTTTTT.

This clone has a single count. The rearrangement joins TRBV5-6 to TRBJ1-4; a weak D match, TRBD1 (5 bases). Looked up from germline, CDR1 is SGHDT and CDR2 is YYEEEE. The length of the CDR3 is 15 residues. With 5 bases removed from V and 7 bases from J, the gap between germline ends came to 18 bases. CDR3 sequence (DNA): TGTGCCAGCAGTTCGAGGGGTGGTGGGGTTGAAAAACTGTTTTTT. It codes for CASSSRGGGVEKLFF.

A few counts support this clone. This chain joins TRBV6-1 and TRBJ1-5; no definite D call. The V gene lost 7 bases and the J gene lost 1 base, with 14 bases spanning the gap. The CDR3 is made up of 15 amino acids. Germline V gene data show CDR1 as MNHNS and CDR2 as SASEGT. The CDR3 protein is CASTEGGLSNQPQHF. CDR3 bases: TGTGCCAGCACCGAGGGAGGGTTAAGCAATCAGCCCCAGCATTTT.

The rearrangement joins TRBV7-9 to TRBJ1-3; no reliable D call. The V gene lost 4 bases and the J gene lost 8 bases, with 6 bases spanning the gap. The germline gives CDR1 SEHNR, CDR2 FQNEAQ (reference sequence). The CDR3 is 11 amino acids. For the CDR3, the DNA is TGTGCCAGCAGCTCCACCGACACCATATATTTT. Its translation is CASSSTDTIYF.

The genes are TRBV4-3 and TRBJ2-1; D is unclear. Germline V gene data show CDR1 as LGHNA and CDR2 as YSLEER. V gave up 0 bases and J gave up 7 bases, with 13 bases separating them. This CDR3 contains 15 residues. The CDR3 loop is CASSQEGYAQNEQFF. In nucleotides, the CDR3 is TGCGCCAGCAGCCAAGAGGGCTATGCCCAGAATGAGCAGTTCTTC.

The V call is TRBV2, the J call TRBJ1-5; TRBD1 might be the D (5 bases). This CDR3 is built from 15 residues. CDR1 and CDR2 (germline): SNHLY, FYNNEI. Trimming cost V 0 bases and J 6 bases, with 12 bases left between them. CDR3 nucleotides: TGTGCCAGCAGTGAAGCGGGGGGATTCGGTCAGCCCCAGCATTTT. It yields the protein CASSEAGGFGQPQHF.

The rearrangement joins TRBV18 to TRBJ1-2, with D perhaps matching TRBD1 (5 bases). V was clipped by 3 bases and J by 3 bases, with 23 bases between them. This CDR3 has 18 residues. The germline V gene encodes CDR1 KGHSH and CDR2 LQKENI. CDR3 DNA: TGTGCCAGCTCACCTTCAGGTCCCCGCGGCCCAGGGTACTATGGCTACACCTTC. As protein: CASSPSGPRGPGYYGYTF.

The chain combines TRBV2 with TRBJ1-4, with D perhaps TRBD1 (5 bases). Per the germline V gene, CDR1 is SNHLY and CDR2 is FYNNEI. V shed 5 bases and J shed 7 bases, with 11 bases lying between them. CDR3 size: 13 residues. The CDR3 loop reads CASSRDRVEKLFF. CDR3 nucleotides: TGTGCCAGCAGTCGGGACCGAGTTGAAAAACTGTTTTTT.

There are a few counts of this clone. V is TRBV6-5 and J is TRBJ1-1; D ambiguous. The germline gives CDR1 MNHEY, CDR2 SVGAGI. The CDR3 loop spans 13 amino acids. Trimming left V 7 bases short and J 1 base short, with 10 bases between. In DNA, the CDR3 is TGTGCCAGCACCCAGCGGGAGAACACTGAAGCTTTCTTT. Its translation is CASTQRENTEAFF.